This TCR beta chain was found in a study of shared clonotypes between healthy human individuals. Looking at the study overall: Donors, aged 18 to 49, were a couple of women and a few men.

Assay: immunoSEQ multiplex PCR; the TCRdb copy retains only in-frame clones and omits some. The sample has around 430,000 clones, about four fifths seen once. This clone has a single count. V lost 0 bases and J lost 5; bases outside the gene matches: 6. Germline loops: CDR1 MGHDK, CDR2 SYGVNS. This CDR3 contains 16 residues. Sequencing was done on a sample of PBMCs. This sequence originates from a woman in her thirties or forties in good health. Some clones in this sample may be carry-over from other donors' samples. The rearrangement uses TRBV25-1 and TRBJ2-1; 8 nucleotides align to TRBD1. The CDR3 DNA sequence: TGTGCCAGCAGTGAATATAGGGGACAGGCTAACAATGAGCAGTTCTTC. Translation gives CASSEYRGQANNEQFF.